A selection of T cell receptor beta chains follows, all from one sample in a study of vaccination and CD4 T cells after COVID-19. TCRdb passed the PCR reads through MiXCR, listing each CDR3 protein once. The table has just under 20,000 distinct CDR3 sequences, about 42% seen once. These TCRs are of unknown antigen specificity. The sequencing here drew on CD4+ T cells from blood, cultured in vitro, taken before SARS-CoV-2 vaccination. These receptors all come from a human donor who received a COVID-19 vaccine. The CDR3 runs from the conserved cysteine through the conserved F or W. The order of the fields is clone size, V gene, J gene, D gene, CDR3 DNA, CDR3 protein. D genes are given only for firm matches. Only part of the rows carry a size: once, few, many, or a class if the clone is expanded.

few	TRBV7-6	TRBJ1-3	NA	TGTGCCAGCAGCTTAAAGGTGCCAGCTACAGGAAACACCATATATTTT	CASSLKVPATGNTIYF
few	TRBV7-2	TRBJ1-4	NA	TGTGCCAGCAGCACAGGGTGGGGTAATGAAAAACTGTTTTTT	CASSTGWGNEKLFF
NA	TRBV5-6	TRBJ2-6	NA	TGTGCCAGCAGCTTGATTGCCCTAGCTGGGGCCAACGTCCTGACTTTC	CASSLIALAGANVLTF
few	TRBV11-2	TRBJ1-6	TRBD1	TGTGCCAGCAGCCTTACCGCGGGACAGGGGAATTCACCCCTCCACTTT	CASSLTAGQGNSPLHF
NA	TRBV6-4	TRBJ2-1	TRBD2	TGTGCCAGCAGTGCCAGTAGCGGGGGATACTACAATGAGCAGTTCTTC	CASSASSGGYYNEQFF
few	TRBV2	TRBJ2-3	TRBD2	TGTGCCAGCAGTGAAGGGCTATTTGGCGGGGGGGCAGATACGCAGTATTTT	CASSEGLFGGGADTQYF
few	TRBV9	TRBJ1-1	NA	TGTGCCAGCAGCGTCGGGAGAGTGAACACTGAAGCTTTCTTT	CASSVGRVNTEAFF
NA	TRBV29-1	TRBJ1-5	NA	TGCAGCGTTGCTATTCAGGATAGCAATCAGCCCCAGCATTTT	CSVAIQDSNQPQHF
once	TRBV24-1	TRBJ1-2	TRBD1	TGTGCCACCAGTGACCCAGGGGGTCGGGGCTACACCTTC	CATSDPGGRGYTF
once	TRBV23-1	TRBJ2-1	NA	TGCGCCAGCAGTCCCATTTGTGGGGGGAGAACCTACAATGAGCAGTTCTTC	CASSPICGGRTYNEQFF
NA	TRBV6-2/TRBV6-3	TRBJ2-5	TRBD2	TGTGCCAGCAGGATCTGGGCGGGGGTCCAAGAGACCCAGTACTTC	CASRIWAGVQETQYF
NA	TRBV29-1	TRBJ2-5	NA	TGCAGCGGGAAGGAGGGAGAGACCCAGTACTTC	CSGKEGETQYF
NA	TRBV6-1	TRBJ2-3	TRBD2	TGTGCCAGCTCGGCGGGGGGGCCAGCAGATACGCAGTATTTT	CASSAGGPADTQYF
few	TRBV20-1	TRBJ1-1	TRBD1	TGCAGTGCTAGGACCGGCAGGGGGGGCACTGAAGCTTTCTTT	CSARTGRGGTEAFF
NA	TRBV20-1	TRBJ1-4	NA	TGCAGTGCTACAACTTATGCAACTAATGAAAAACTGTTTTTT	CSATTYATNEKLFF
once	TRBV24-1	TRBJ2-1	NA	TGTGCCACCAGTGTTGGGGAATCCTACAATGAGCAGTTCTTC	CATSVGESYNEQFF
NA	TRBV7-9	TRBJ1-2	NA	TGTGCCAGCAGCGTTAGCCGGGTTAGCTATGGCTACACCTTC	CASSVSRVSYGYTF
medium-sized	TRBV7-7	TRBJ2-5	NA	TGTGCCAGCAGCCAAGGGGGGGACCAAGAGACCCAGTACTTC	CASSQGGDQETQYF
NA	TRBV2	TRBJ1-2	NA	TGTGCCAGCAGTGTCAACAGCAACTATGGCTACACCTTC	CASSVNSNYGYTF
NA	TRBV20-1	TRBJ2-5	NA	TGCAGTGCTAGCGTCTCTGGGGGCCAAAAGACCCAGTACTTC	CSASVSGGQKTQYF
NA	TRBV11-3	TRBJ2-5	TRBD2	TGTGCCAGCAGCCTTAAACTAGCGGGTTACCAAGAGACCCAGTACTTC	CASSLKLAGYQETQYF
NA	TRBV9	TRBJ1-6	TRBD1	TGTGCCAGCAGCTCCGGGGGAGGGGGCGGAAATTCACCCCTCCACTTT	CASSSGGGGGNSPLHF
few	TRBV6-5	TRBJ1-2	NA	TGTGCCAGCAGTTACTCTAGGGGGTTAGCGGGCTACACCTTC	CASSYSRGLAGYTF
once	TRBV20-1	TRBJ2-2	TRBD2	TGCAGTGCTAGGCCTAGCGGGGGGGCTCCCGGGGAGCTGTTTTTT	CSARPSGGAPGELFF
NA	TRBV6-1	TRBJ1-1	NA	TGTGCCAGCATTAAGTCTGTGGGGGCAGGGGTGGACACTGAAGCTTTCTTT	CASIKSVGAGVDTEAFF
few	TRBV7-8	TRBJ2-2	NA	TGTGCCAGCAGCTTAGACGGGTCCGGGGGCGCGAACACCGGGGAGCTGTTTTTT	CASSLDGSGGANTGELFF
few	TRBV20-1	TRBJ1-5	TRBD1	TGCAGTGCCCGACCGGGACAGGGGGCGGTTGGCAATCAGCCCCAGCATTTT	CSARPGQGAVGNQPQHF
NA	TRBV20-1	TRBJ1-2	NA	TGCAGTGCTAGAATGGCAGGGAGTGGCTACACCTTC	CSARMAGSGYTF
NA	TRBV7-2	TRBJ1-2	NA	TGTGCCAGCAGCTTAGACCCCCTCTATGGCTACACCTTC	CASSLDPLYGYTF
NA	TRBV10-3	TRBJ2-1	NA	TGTGCCATCAGTGAGTCGAGGGGGGGAGGGTCCTACAATGAGCAGTTCTTC	CAISESRGGGSYNEQFF
NA	TRBV7-9	TRBJ2-5	TRBD2	TGTGCCAGCAGCTCCAGACTAGCGGGGGACCGAGAGACCCAGTACTTC	CASSSRLAGDRETQYF
NA	TRBV19	TRBJ2-3	TRBD1	TGTGCCAGTAGTATTAGAGTGAGGACAGGGTCGGCAGATACGCAGTATTTT	CASSIRVRTGSADTQYF